This TCR beta chain is drawn from a study of cytomegalovirus exposure and HLA in healthy donors. Vbeta (60) and Jbeta (13) primers were used in the PCR. Produced via immunoSEQ multiplex PCR; TCRdb's table is partial and in-frame only. The sample gives 170,000 or so clones, around 79% of which show up once; approximately 0.51% is in the top ten. The CDR3 is 15 amino acids. Germline-derived CDR1 and CDR2 are SGHVS and FQNEAQ. V lost 1 base, J lost 2 bases, and 4 bases stayed unmatched. The chain couples TRBV7-8 to TRBJ1-2; 7 bases match TRBD1. The clonotype comes from a woman aged 45-65 years in good health and CMV-seronegative. The sample was PBMCs. The CDR3 DNA is TGTGCCAGCAGCTTAGAGGGCAGGGGGAACTATGGCTACACCTTC. This gives the protein CASSLEGRGNYGYTF.